Here is one T cell receptor beta chain with its context. The data were obtained in a study of CD8+ T cells in alopecia areata. The V and J ends lost 5 bases and 7 bases, in that order; junction bases with no gene match: 8. This CDR3 spans 13 amino acids. The V gene's germline CDR1 is GTSNPN and CDR2 SVGIG (reference sequence). Extraction of RNA preceded its reverse transcription into cDNA, which served as the sequencing template. Sequenced by immunoSEQ multiplex PCR; TCRdb stores in-frame clones only, minus some. The table shows roughly 100,000 clones, with roughly 53% occurring only once. The sequence derives from a human donor in good health. V and J are TRBV30 and TRBJ1-5, with TRBD1 matching 7 bases. Material for sequencing was CD4+ T cells sorted from blood. The CDR3 region has the DNA TGTGCCTGGGCAGGACAGGCCAAACAGCCCCAGCATTTT. Translating it yields CAWAGQAKQPQHF.